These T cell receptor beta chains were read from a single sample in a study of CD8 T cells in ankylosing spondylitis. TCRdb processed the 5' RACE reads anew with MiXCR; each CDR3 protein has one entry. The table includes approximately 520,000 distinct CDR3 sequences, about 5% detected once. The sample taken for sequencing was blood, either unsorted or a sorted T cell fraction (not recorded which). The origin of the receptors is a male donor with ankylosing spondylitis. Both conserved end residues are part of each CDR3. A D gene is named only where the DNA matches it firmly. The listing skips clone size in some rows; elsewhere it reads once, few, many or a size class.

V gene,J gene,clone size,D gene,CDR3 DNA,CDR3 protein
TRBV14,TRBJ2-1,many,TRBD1,TGTGCCAGCAGCCAAGAAGGACAGGGGCCTTACAATGAGCAGTTCTTC,CASSQEGQGPYNEQFF
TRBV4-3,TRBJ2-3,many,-,TGCGCCAGCAGCCTGGTTCCTGATTACACAGATACGCAGTATTTT,CASSLVPDYTDTQYF
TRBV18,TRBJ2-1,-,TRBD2,TGTGCCAGCTCACCGGAGGTAGGGACTAGCGGGAGGGCGCAGTTCTTC,CASSPEVGTSGRAQFF
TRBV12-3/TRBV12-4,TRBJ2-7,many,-,TGTGCCAGCAGTTTATCCGCAGGGGCCCGAGAGCACTTC,CASSLSAGAREHF
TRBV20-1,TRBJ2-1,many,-,TGCAGTGCTATTATATACAATGAGCAGTTCTTC,CSAIIYNEQFF
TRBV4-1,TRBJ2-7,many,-,TGCGCCAGCAGCCAGACCGGGATTTCCTACGAGCAGTACTTC,CASSQTGISYEQYF
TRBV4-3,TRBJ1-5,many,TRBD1,TGCGCCAGCAGCCCTTCCCCCGACAGGGGTAGCAATCAGCCCCAGCATTTT,CASSPSPDRGSNQPQHF
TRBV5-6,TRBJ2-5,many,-,TGTGCCAGCAGCCTGCACTTGATTCAAGAGACCCAGTACTTC,CASSLHLIQETQYF
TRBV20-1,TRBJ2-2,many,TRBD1,TGCAGTGCTCCGCAGGGGGAACGGACCGGGGAGCTGTTTTTT,CSAPQGERTGELFF
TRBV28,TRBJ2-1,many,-,TGTGCCAGCAGTTTAATTCTAGGGTCCTACAATGAGCAGTTCTTC,CASSLILGSYNEQFF
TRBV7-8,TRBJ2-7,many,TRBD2,TGTGCCAGCAGCCCCCGGACTAGCGGGAGGGTTCCCTACGAGCAGTACTTC,CASSPRTSGRVPYEQYF
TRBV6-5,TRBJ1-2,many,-,TGTGCCAGCAGTTATTTAGGGGACTATGGCTACACCTTC,CASSYLGDYGYTF
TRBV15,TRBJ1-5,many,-,TGTGCCACCAGCAGCGAGCGGGGGGATCAGCCCCAGCATTTT,CATSSERGDQPQHF
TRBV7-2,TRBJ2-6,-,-,TGTGCCAGCATCCGGGACGCCTTCTCTGGGGCCAACGTCCTGACTTTC,CASIRDAFSGANVLTF
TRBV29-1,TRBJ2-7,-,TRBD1,TGCAGCGCCGGAGGGGGGACAGGGGCCTACGAGCAGTACTTC,CSAGGGTGAYEQYF
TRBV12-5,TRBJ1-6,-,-,TGTGCTAGTCAGGCAGGCTATAATTCACCCCTCCACTTT,CASQAGYNSPLHF
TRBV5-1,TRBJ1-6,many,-,TGCGCCAGCAGCTTGCCCGACGGGGGAAGTTCACCCCTCCACTTT,CASSLPDGGSSPLHF
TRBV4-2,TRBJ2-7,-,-,TGTGCCAGCAGCCGCGCGACAAGTAGGCGCTCGGACGAGCAGTACTTC,CASSRATSRRSDEQYF
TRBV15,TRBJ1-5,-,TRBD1,TGTGCCACCAGCAGGGGGCAGGGGGCACAGCCCCAGCATTTT,CATSRGQGAQPQHF
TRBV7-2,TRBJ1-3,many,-,TGTGCCAGCAGCTTAGGGCCCGAGGGCTACACCATATATTTT,CASSLGPEGYTIYF
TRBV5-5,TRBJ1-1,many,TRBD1,TGTGCCAGCAGCCGCGCCGCCGGGACAGGGGTCACTGAAGCTTTCTTT,CASSRAAGTGVTEAFF
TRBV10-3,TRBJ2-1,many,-,TGTGCCATCAATGGGGGTTACAATGAGCAGTTCTTC,CAINGGYNEQFF
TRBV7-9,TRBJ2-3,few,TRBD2,TGTGCCAGCAGCTCATCCGGGGCTAGCGGGGCGGATACGCAGTATTTT,CASSSSGASGADTQYF